A selection of T cell receptor beta chains follows, all from one sample in a study of cytomegalovirus exposure and HLA in healthy donors. Generated by immunoSEQ multiplex PCR, the TCRdb table keeps only in-frame clones and is missing some. The data contain about 93,000 clones, about two thirds of them singletons. Material for sequencing was PBMCs. The receptors originated from a boy between 5 and 17 years old in good health and CMV-seropositive. CDR3s include the opening cysteine and the closing phenylalanine or tryptophan. A D gene is named only where the DNA matches it firmly. Not all rows give a size; the values are once, few, many and, for expanded clones, a class.

v_call: TRBV7-9; clone_size: .; d_call: .; j_call: TRBJ1-4; cdr3_nt: TGTGCCAGCAGCGCCACACCAGTCTCGGGACAAAGTGTGGAAAAACTGTTTTTT; cdr3_aa: CASSATPVSGQSVEKLFF
v_call: TRBV30; clone_size: once; d_call: .; j_call: TRBJ1-1; cdr3_nt: TGTGCCTGGAGTCCCCAGGGGAACACTGAAGCTTTCTTT; cdr3_aa: CAWSPQGNTEAFF
v_call: TRBV6-1; clone_size: few; d_call: .; j_call: TRBJ1-1; cdr3_nt: TGTGCCAGCAGTGAGAAAGCAGGATATGGGAACACTGAAGCTTTCTTT; cdr3_aa: CASSEKAGYGNTEAFF
v_call: TRBV5-4; clone_size: .; d_call: TRBD1; j_call: TRBJ1-1; cdr3_nt: TGTGCCAGCAGCCCGGGACAGGGGAATACTGAAGCTTTCTTT; cdr3_aa: CASSPGQGNTEAFF
v_call: TRBV6-5; clone_size: once; d_call: TRBD2; j_call: TRBJ2-3; cdr3_nt: TGTGCCAGCAGTAGCGGGAGGGGAGATACGCAGTATTTT; cdr3_aa: CASSSGRGDTQYF
v_call: TRBV5-3; clone_size: .; d_call: TRBD2; j_call: TRBJ2-1; cdr3_nt: TGTGCCAGAAGCTTGGCACTAGCGGGGGGCAGGTGGCAGTTCTTC; cdr3_aa: CARSLALAGGRWQFF
v_call: TRBV30; clone_size: .; d_call: TRBD1; j_call: TRBJ1-6; cdr3_nt: TGTGCCTGGAGAGTCACAGGGGGTAACGGGAATTCACCCCTCCACTTT; cdr3_aa: CAWRVTGGNGNSPLHF
v_call: TRBV5-1; clone_size: .; d_call: TRBD1; j_call: TRBJ2-1; cdr3_nt: TGCGCCAGCAGCTTGGTGGACAGGGACAATGAGCAGTTCTTC; cdr3_aa: CASSLVDRDNEQFF
v_call: TRBV7-9; clone_size: few; d_call: TRBD1; j_call: TRBJ2-7; cdr3_nt: TGTGCCAGCAGCTCCAGGACAGGGAAAGGATACGAGCAGTACTTC; cdr3_aa: CASSSRTGKGYEQYF
v_call: TRBV6-5; clone_size: .; d_call: .; j_call: TRBJ1-1; cdr3_nt: TGTGCCAGCAGTTATGTTGGGGGGAGGACTGAAGCTTTCTTT; cdr3_aa: CASSYVGGRTEAFF
v_call: TRBV5-1; clone_size: .; d_call: .; j_call: TRBJ2-2; cdr3_nt: TGCGCCAGCAGCCCCCTACAGGAGACCGGGGAGCTGTTTTTT; cdr3_aa: CASSPLQETGELFF
v_call: TRBV6-1; clone_size: .; d_call: TRBD1; j_call: TRBJ2-1; cdr3_nt: TGTGCCAGCAGTCCGGGACAGCCGTACAATGAGCAGTTCTTC; cdr3_aa: CASSPGQPYNEQFF
v_call: TRBV5-1; clone_size: few; d_call: TRBD1; j_call: TRBJ2-3; cdr3_nt: TGCGCCAGCAGCGGGACAGGGTGGTGGACAGATACGCAGTATTTT; cdr3_aa: CASSGTGWWTDTQYF
v_call: TRBV19; clone_size: .; d_call: TRBD1; j_call: TRBJ1-4; cdr3_nt: TGTGCCAGTAGCACTTATACAGGGGGCACGGAAAAACTGTTTTTT; cdr3_aa: CASSTYTGGTEKLFF
v_call: TRBV7-9; clone_size: .; d_call: TRBD2; j_call: TRBJ2-7; cdr3_nt: TGTGCCAGCAGCAAGCGGGAGCCGCCAAGCGAGCAGTACTTC; cdr3_aa: CASSKREPPSEQYF
v_call: TRBV18; clone_size: .; d_call: .; j_call: TRBJ1-1; cdr3_nt: TGTGCCAGCTCGAGTGCTTCGAACACTGAAGCTTTCTTT; cdr3_aa: CASSSASNTEAFF
v_call: TRBV11-2; clone_size: .; d_call: TRBD1; j_call: TRBJ1-4; cdr3_nt: TGTGCCAGCACCCGGGGACAGGGGAATCGGGAAAAACTGTTTTTT; cdr3_aa: CASTRGQGNREKLFF
v_call: TRBV7-9; clone_size: .; d_call: TRBD1; j_call: TRBJ2-6; cdr3_nt: TGTGCCAGCAGCTTCCAAGGGACAGGGGGCTCTGGGGCCAACGTCCTGACTTTC; cdr3_aa: CASSFQGTGGSGANVLTF
v_call: TRBV4-3; clone_size: .; d_call: .; j_call: TRBJ1-1; cdr3_nt: TGCGCCAGCAGCCAAGGACCGACAGCCTCCACTGAAGCTTTCTTT; cdr3_aa: CASSQGPTASTEAFF
v_call: TRBV27; clone_size: once; d_call: .; j_call: TRBJ1-5; cdr3_nt: TGTGCCAGCAGTTTTCGGGGTAACAATCAGCCCCAGCATTTT; cdr3_aa: CASSFRGNNQPQHF
v_call: TRBV7-6; clone_size: .; d_call: .; j_call: TRBJ2-5; cdr3_nt: TGTGCCAGCAGCCGAAAAGCCGAAGAGACCCAGTACTTC; cdr3_aa: CASSRKAEETQYF
v_call: TRBV27; clone_size: .; d_call: .; j_call: TRBJ2-3; cdr3_nt: TGTGCCAGCAGTTTCTCTAAACTTAGCACAGATACGCAGTATTTT; cdr3_aa: CASSFSKLSTDTQYF
v_call: TRBV5-6; clone_size: .; d_call: .; j_call: TRBJ1-2; cdr3_nt: TGTGCCAGCAGCTTCTACAGGCTCCGAGGCTACACCTTC; cdr3_aa: CASSFYRLRGYTF
v_call: TRBV25-1; clone_size: few; d_call: .; j_call: TRBJ2-7; cdr3_nt: TGTGCCAGCAGTGATCGGGACAACTCCTACGAGCAGTACTTC; cdr3_aa: CASSDRDNSYEQYF
v_call: TRBV4-3; clone_size: few; d_call: TRBD2; j_call: TRBJ2-2; cdr3_nt: TGCGCCAGCAGCCAAGATCGGGGGGGTGTATCCGGGGAGCTGTTTTTT; cdr3_aa: CASSQDRGGVSGELFF
v_call: TRBV27; clone_size: .; d_call: .; j_call: TRBJ2-2; cdr3_nt: TGTGCCAGCAGTTTGCGCGTACCGAACACCGGGGAGCTGTTTTTT; cdr3_aa: CASSLRVPNTGELFF
v_call: TRBV9; clone_size: few; d_call: TRBD1; j_call: TRBJ2-7; cdr3_nt: TGTGCCAGCAGCCGCGCCGGACAGGCAGCCAACGAGCAGTACTTC; cdr3_aa: CASSRAGQAANEQYF
v_call: TRBV6-1; clone_size: .; d_call: TRBD2; j_call: TRBJ2-1; cdr3_nt: TGTGCCAGCAGTGGAAGCGGGGGTGGGTCGGTTTCCGATGAGCAGTTCTTC; cdr3_aa: CASSGSGGGSVSDEQFF
v_call: TRBV7-3; clone_size: few; d_call: .; j_call: TRBJ1-2; cdr3_nt: TGTGCCAGCAGCTTAAGCGGGCAGGACTATGGCTACACCTTC; cdr3_aa: CASSLSGQDYGYTF
v_call: TRBV7-7; clone_size: .; d_call: .; j_call: TRBJ2-5; cdr3_nt: TGTGCCAGCAGCTCAAAAACAGGAACCCAGTACTTC; cdr3_aa: CASSSKTGTQYF
v_call: TRBV29-1; clone_size: .; d_call: .; j_call: TRBJ2-3; cdr3_nt: TGCAGCGTTACCATGGGAGCCGGGACAATCAGGGGAGATACGCAGTATTTT; cdr3_aa: CSVTMGAGTIRGDTQYF
v_call: TRBV30; clone_size: few; d_call: TRBD1; j_call: TRBJ1-2; cdr3_nt: TGTGCCTGGAGGGACAGGGGGTACTATGGCTACCCCTTC; cdr3_aa: CAWRDRGYYGYPF
v_call: TRBV6-6; clone_size: .; d_call: .; j_call: TRBJ2-7; cdr3_nt: TGTGCCACCAACACGCGGACAGCCAACTCCTACGAGCAGTACTTC; cdr3_aa: CATNTRTANSYEQYF
v_call: TRBV5-8; clone_size: few; d_call: TRBD2; j_call: TRBJ2-3; cdr3_nt: TGTGCCAGCAGCTTGGAACTAGCGGTTAGCACAGATACGCAGTATTTT; cdr3_aa: CASSLELAVSTDTQYF
v_call: TRBV10-3; clone_size: few; d_call: .; j_call: TRBJ1-3; cdr3_nt: TGTGCCATCAGTACAGTCTCTGGAAACACCATATATTTT; cdr3_aa: CAISTVSGNTIYF
v_call: TRBV27; clone_size: few; d_call: TRBD1; j_call: TRBJ1-1; cdr3_nt: TGTGCCAGCAGTTTTTATGCAGGGGGCACTGAAGCTTTCTTT; cdr3_aa: CASSFYAGGTEAFF
v_call: TRBV4-1; clone_size: few; d_call: TRBD1; j_call: TRBJ1-2; cdr3_nt: TGCGCCAGCAGCCAGGACCCGACAGGGTGGAACTATGGCTACACCTTC; cdr3_aa: CASSQDPTGWNYGYTF
v_call: TRBV7-9; clone_size: once; d_call: TRBD1; j_call: TRBJ1-6; cdr3_nt: TGTGCCAGCAGCCCCATAAACCAGGGGGATAATTCACCCCTCCACTTT; cdr3_aa: CASSPINQGDNSPLHF
v_call: TRBV4-3; clone_size: .; d_call: TRBD2; j_call: TRBJ2-1; cdr3_nt: TGCGCCAGCAGCCCAGGACTAGCGGACTACAATGAGCAGTTCTTC; cdr3_aa: CASSPGLADYNEQFF
v_call: TRBV6-1; clone_size: .; d_call: .; j_call: TRBJ1-2; cdr3_nt: TGTGCCAGCAGAAGACAGCTAAACTATGGCTACACCTTC; cdr3_aa: CASRRQLNYGYTF
v_call: TRBV14; clone_size: .; d_call: .; j_call: TRBJ2-7; cdr3_nt: TGTGCCAGCAGCCAAGACGGCCCTTTCGCGGGGAGTCACGAGCAGTACTTC; cdr3_aa: CASSQDGPFAGSHEQYF